The 2 T cell receptor beta chains below were found in one sample sequenced in a study of human T cells and chemical hapten exposure. Time point here: patch test 1, 2 weeks after DPC sensitization. Treatment given: therapeutic diphenylcyclopropenone sensitization with weekly scalp DPC. TCRdb called the RACE reads again in MiXCR, with one record for every CDR3 protein. The table lists about 49,000 distinct CDR3 sequences, roughly 9.5% of them singletons, with around 4% in the top ten. Sequenced here: whole blood, sampled in connection with sensitization to the hapten diphenylcyclopropenone (DPC). Receptors were obtained from a woman in her 50s with alopecia areata. Some clones in this sample may be carry-over from other donors' samples.

This clonotype has a count of ten or more. The chain couples TRBV3-1 to TRBJ1-6; the match to TRBD1 covers 7 bases. The germline CDR1 and CDR2 sequences are LGHDT and YNNKEL (reference sequence). Unmatched junction bases numbered 3, after V lost 2 bases and J lost 8 bases. The CDR3 extends over 14 amino acids. CDR3 sequence: CASSQPDRDSPLHF. As DNA, the CDR3 is TGTGCCAGCAGCCAACCCGACAGGGATTCACCCCTCCACTTT.

At least ten counts were recorded for this clonotype. The chain is built from TRBV3-1 and TRBJ2-7; TRBD2 aligns across 7 bases. Trimming at V came to 2 bases and at J to 2 bases, leaving 9 bases not matched to a gene. The CDR3 loop spans 16 amino acids. Per germline, CDR1 LGHDT and CDR2 YNNKEL (reference sequence). The CDR3 bases are TGTGCCAGCAGCCAAAGACGCGGGAGTGGTGCCTACGAGCAGTACTTC. It specifies CASSQRRGSGAYEQYF.